A single sample is the source of the 31 T cell receptor beta chains below, sequenced in a study of cytomegalovirus exposure and HLA in healthy donors. Both 60 Vbeta primers and 13 Jbeta primers went into the PCR. Clones were read by immunoSEQ multiplex PCR, and TCRdb kept only the in-frame ones, dropping some. The sample includes roughly 120,000 clones, 73% of them seen just once. Material: PBMCs. These receptors were taken from a woman in her thirties or forties in good health and CMV-seropositive.

The CDR3 coding sequence is TGCGCCAGCAGCCAAGAGCCGGTAGCGGGACCGAATGAGCAGTTCTTC. This gives the protein CASSQEPVAGPNEQFF. The rearrangement links TRBV4-1 to TRBJ2-1, with TRBD2 matching over 8 bases. Trimming at V came to 0 bases and at J to 7 bases, leaving 8 bases not matched to a gene. CDR3 length equals 16 residues. The germline gives CDR1 MGHRA, CDR2 YSYEKL.

For this clone: The junction does not match germline at one end; this may be a read error. The same CDR3 also results from other DNA sequences found in this sample. V and J are TRBV30 and TRBJ1-1; D possibly corresponds to TRBD1 (5 bases). Germline loops: CDR1 GTSNPN, CDR2 SVGIG (reference sequence). The CDR3 contains 12 residues. CDR3 in amino acids: CACRREATEAFF. The DNA of the CDR3 is TGTGCCTGCCGCAGGGAAGCGACTGAAGCCTTCTTT.

This rearrangement joins TRBV9 to TRBJ2-1; 7 positions agree with TRBD2. The CDR3 sequence is 15 residues long. Per the germline V gene, CDR1 is SGDLS and CDR2 is YYNGEE. V gave up 4 bases and J gave up 0 bases; unmatched junction bases: 4. CDR3 region: CASSSGGSSYNEQFF. CDR3 bases: TGTGCCAGCAGCAGTGGCGGGAGCTCCTACAATGAGCAGTTCTTC. The full variable domain, its missing parts supplied by reference TRBV9 and TRBJ2-1, is DSGVTQTPKHLITATGQRVTLRCSPRSGDLSVYWYQQSLDQGLQFLIQYYNGEERAKGNILERFSAQQFPDLHSELNLSSLELGDSALYFCASSSGGSSYNEQFFGPGTRLTVL.

The chain couples TRBV5-6 to TRBJ2-7; TRBD2 might be the D (5 bases). The CDR3 has 13 amino acids. Trimming stripped 2 bases from V and 2 bases from J, with 8 bases between. Looked up from germline, CDR1 is SGHDT and CDR2 is YYEEEE. The CDR3 coding sequence is TGTGCCAGCAGCTTACGGGGAACCTACGAGCAGTACTTC. It encodes CASSLRGTYEQYF. Looking up the rest from reference TRBV5-6 and TRBJ2-7 gives the full variable domain: DAGVTQSPTHLIKTRGQQVTLRCSPKSGHDTVSWYQQALGQGPQFIFQYYEEEERQRGNFPDRFSGHQFPNYSSELNVNALLLGDSALYLCASSLRGTYEQYFGPGTRLTVT.

This rearrangement joins TRBV14 to TRBJ2-2, with D possibly TRBD1 on 5 matching bases. Germline values: CDR1 SGHDN, CDR2 FVKESK. V was shortened by 3 bases and J by 1 base, with 6 bases between the two germline ends. CDR3 length: 14 amino acids. Here the CDR3 reads CASSQQGNTGELFF. Here the CDR3 DNA reads TGTGCCAGCAGCCAGCAGGGGAACACCGGGGAGCTGTTTTTT.

The V and J genes are TRBV21-1 and TRBJ2-2; the table's TRBD2 call for D was not verified on the DNA. TRBV21-1 is described as a pseudogene. The CDR3 length is 17 residues. CDR3 sequence reads: CASSKAWTSGGTGELFF. For the CDR3, the DNA is TGTGCCAGCAGCAAAGCGTGGACTAGCGGGGGCACCGGGGAGCTGTTTTTT.

This clone showed up just a few times. The chain joins TRBV2 to TRBJ2-1; 8 nucleotides align to TRBD2. Germline assignment: CDR1 SNHLY and CDR2 FYNNEI. J was trimmed by 2 bases and V by 7 bases; bases with no gene match: 1. CDR3 length equals 13 residues. The chain's CDR3 is CASTAGAYNEQFF. The CDR3 DNA sequence: TGTGCCAGCACAGCGGGGGCCTACAATGAGCAGTTCTTC.

This clone was observed once. The J gene is TRBJ1-2, the V gene TRBV28; D is perhaps TRBD1 (6 bases). The germline V gene has CDR1 MDHEN and CDR2 SYDVKM. V dropped 8 bases and J dropped 4 bases, with 11 bases sitting between them. This CDR3 spans 12 amino acids. The CDR3 region has the DNA TGTGCCAGCGGGACAACGGGCTATGGCTACACCTTC. This gives the protein CASGTTGYGYTF.

The genes are TRBV11-1 and TRBJ2-1, with 12 bases identical to TRBD2. Unmatched junction bases numbered 8, after V lost 5 bases and J lost 9 bases. The CDR3 has 15 residues. Germline V gene sequence: CDR1 SGHAT, CDR2 FQDESV (reference sequence). CDR3 in amino acids: CASSHLAGGPGEQFF. As DNA, the CDR3 is TGTGCCAGCAGCCATCTAGCGGGAGGGCCGGGTGAGCAGTTCTTC.

The V call is TRBV14, the J call TRBJ2-3; 12 bases align to TRBD2. Per germline, CDR1 SGHDN and CDR2 FVKESK. After removal of 1 base from V and 1 base from J, the junction contained 3 bases not matched to a gene. The CDR3 sequence is 17 residues long. The CDR3 DNA sequence: TGTGCCAGCAGCCAAGGCCGACTAGCGGGGGGCACAGATACGCAGTATTTT. Translation: CASSQGRLAGGTDTQYF. Based on the CDR3 plus reference TRBV14 and TRBJ2-3, the full variable domain is EAGVTQFPSHSVIEKGQTVTLRCDPISGHDNLYWYRRVMGKEIKFLLHFVKESKQDESGMPNNRFLAERTGGTYSTLKVQPAELEDSGVYFCASSQGRLAGGTDTQYFGPGTRLTVL.

This clone was recorded a few times. The chain recombines TRBV28 with TRBJ2-7; D is unclear. There are 17 residues in the CDR3. Germline-derived CDR1 and CDR2 are MDHEN and SYDVKM. V shed 3 bases and J shed 0 bases, with 18 bases lying between them. In DNA form, the CDR3 reads TGTGCCAGCAGTTTTTCGTGGCAGGCTCACGACTCCTACGAGCAGTACTTC. Translating gives CASSFSWQAHDSYEQYF.

The rearrangement uses TRBV5-4 and TRBJ2-7, with 11 nucleotides matching TRBD2. Germline V gene lookup returns CDR1 SGHNT and CDR2 YYREEE (reference sequence). This CDR3 has 15 residues. V shed 4 bases and J 7 bases; nucleotides not matched to a gene: 10. CDR3 bases: TGTGCCAGCAGCGAGGGACTAGCGGAGCCCGGGGAGCAGTACTTC. It yields the protein CASSEGLAEPGEQYF.

This clone was seen just once. CDR3 protein: CASSFYSNTGELFF. As DNA, the CDR3 is TGTGCCAGCAGCTTCTACAGCAACACCGGGGAGCTGTTTTTT. The J gene is TRBJ2-2, the V gene TRBV11-3, with unresolved D. CDR1 and CDR2 from the germline V gene are SGHNT and YENEEA. The CDR3 has 14 residues. The V end lost 3 bases, the J end lost 2 bases, and 7 bases lay between the germline ends.

This clone is a singleton in its sample. This chain uses TRBV18 with TRBJ2-5; a possible D gene is TRBD2 (5 bases). Trimming took off 4 bases at V and 5 bases at J, with 11 bases between the two ends. Per the germline V gene, CDR1 is KGHSH and CDR2 is LQKENI. The CDR3 consists of 13 residues. The CDR3 reads CASSLDRGETQYF. The CDR3 nucleotides read TGTGCCAGCTCACTAGATCGGGGTGAGACCCAGTACTTC.

V usage is TRBV6-1 and J usage is TRBJ2-1; 7 positions match TRBD2. Germline V CDR1 and CDR2: MNHNS, SASEGT. V lost 6 bases, J lost 4 bases, and 9 bases stayed unmatched. This CDR3 spans 15 amino acids. CDR3 nucleotides: TGTGCCAGCAGAACCGGGGGGAAGGGGTACAATGAGCAGTTCTTC. Residues: CASRTGGKGYNEQFF.

The gene calls are TRBV7-2 and TRBJ1-5, with TRBD1 identical over 10 bases. Germline V gene sequence: CDR1 SGHTA, CDR2 FQGNSA. With 5 bases clipped from V and 5 bases from J, the junction kept 3 bases outside the gene matches. CDR3 length equals 14 residues. The CDR3 region is CASSAGTGDQPQHF. The CDR3 region has the DNA TGTGCCAGCAGCGCCGGGACAGGGGATCAGCCCCAGCATTTT.

J is TRBJ2-3 and V is TRBV5-1; D not resolved. CDR1 SGHRS and CDR2 YFSETQ come from the germline V gene. The CDR3 contains 16 residues. The germline V and J ends were trimmed by 4 bases and 0 bases, with 15 bases remaining between them. The CDR3 bases are TGCGCCAGCAGCCTTTCCGGAGCTTGGAGCACAGATACGCAGTATTTT. This gives the protein CASSLSGAWSTDTQYF.

This clone was seen a single time. The CDR3 DNA sequence: TGTGCCAGCAGCCTAGGAGAGGGGGCGCCCACCGGGGAGCTGTTTTTT. It codes for CASSLGEGAPTGELFF. The chain employs TRBV11-1 and TRBJ2-2; 7 nucleotides align to TRBD1. The J segment lost 4 bases and the V segment lost 5 bases, leaving 10 bases of the junction unmatched. The CDR3 runs 16 residues. Germline values: CDR1 SGHAT, CDR2 FQDESV (reference sequence).

This clone was recorded only once. CDR3 sequence: CASSQEDFRILYNEQFF. CDR3 DNA: TGTGCCAGCAGCCAAGAGGACTTCCGCATCCTCTACAATGAGCAGTTCTTC. The V and J genes are TRBV4-2 and TRBJ2-1; a possible D gene is TRBD2 (5 bases). Germline-derived CDR1 and CDR2 are LGHNA and YNFKEQ. The CDR3 extends over 17 amino acids. Trimming stripped 0 bases from V and 3 bases from J, with 15 bases between.

Notes on this clone: The same CDR3 can be traced to other DNA sequences in this sample. The V call is TRBV28, the J call TRBJ1-5; unclear D gene. CDR1 is MDHEN and CDR2 is SYDVKM in the germline V gene. The CDR3 extends over 12 amino acids. V lost 2 bases and J 5 bases, leaving 4 bases between the germline ends. CDR3 protein: CASSLLYQPQHF. For the CDR3, the DNA is TGTGCCAGCAGTTTACTCTATCAGCCCCAGCATTTT. Full variable domain (rest looked up from reference TRBV28 and TRBJ1-5): DVKVTQSSRYLVKRTGEKVFLECVQDMDHENMFWYRQDPGLGLRLIYFSYDVKMKEKGDIPEGYSVSREKKERFSLILESASTNQTSMYLCASSLLYQPQHFGDGTRLSIL.

A few counts support this clone. V is TRBV14 and J is TRBJ2-7; D perhaps matches TRBD1 (6 bases). Germline V gene lookup returns CDR1 SGHDN and CDR2 FVKESK. This CDR3 comprises 15 residues. V lost 0 bases to trimming and J lost 0 bases, with 9 bases between them. The DNA of the CDR3 is TGTGCCAGCAGCCAAGATGAGGGGGTCTCCTACGAGCAGTACTTC. This sequence encodes CASSQDEGVSYEQYF.

This chain joins TRBV4-2 and TRBJ2-7; weak D call: TRBD1 (6 bases). V was cut by 1 base and J by 6 bases, with 16 bases left in between. Germline V CDR1 and CDR2: LGHNA, YNFKEQ. CDR3 length equals 15 residues. The CDR3 DNA is TGTGCCAGCAGCCAAGCTTCGACAGGACCCCGCGAGCAGTACTTC. Protein sequence: CASSQASTGPREQYF.

The J gene is TRBJ2-1, the V gene TRBV29-1; TRBD2 is a possible D gene (5 bases). V shed 5 bases and J shed 7 bases, with 18 bases lying between them. The CDR3 is 14 residues long. CDR1 is SQVTM and CDR2 is ANQGSEA in the germline V gene. In DNA form, the CDR3 reads TGCAGCGTTAGAGCGGTTCTCACGGGGAATGAGCAGTTCTTC. Protein product: CSVRAVLTGNEQFF.

The chain combines TRBV28 with TRBJ2-5; TRBD2 might be the D (5 bases). Deletions cut 4 bases from V and 4 bases from J, with 22 bases between. Germline CDR1 MDHEN, CDR2 SYDVKM. This CDR3 region has 17 residues. CDR3: CASSSGRGSVMIETQYF. DNA for the CDR3: TGTGCCAGCAGTTCCGGTCGAGGTAGCGTGATGATAGAGACCCAGTACTTC.

The chain joins TRBV18 to TRBJ2-5, with a possible D match to TRBD2 (8 bases). CDR1 is KGHSH, CDR2 LQKENI, per germline. The CDR3 sequence is 17 residues long. V was cut by 4 bases and J by 1 base, with 19 bases left in between. The CDR3 coding sequence is TGTGCCAGCTCACAAAATCCGGGAGGGGGCCCCCAAGAGACCCAGTACTTC. Protein sequence: CASSQNPGGGPQETQYF.

The V gene is TRBV7-2, the J gene TRBJ2-7, with 7 bases identical to TRBD1. This CDR3 contains 13 residues. V dropped 5 bases and J dropped 10; count of bases not matched to a gene: 11. Germline CDR1 reads SGHTA; CDR2 reads FQGNSA. CDR3 DNA sequence: TGTGCCAGCAGCCCCAACGAGAACAGGGGCCAGTACTTC. It yields the protein CASSPNENRGQYF.

This chain connects TRBV30 to TRBJ1-1; D perhaps matches TRBD1 (5 bases). Germline V CDR1 and CDR2: GTSNPN, SVGIG (reference sequence). Trimming pared 4 bases from V and 11 bases from J, leaving 26 bases between. The CDR3 consists of 15 residues. CDR3 amino acids: CAWNRYRRASEEAFF. CDR3 sequence (DNA): TGTGCCTGGAACCGGTACAGGAGGGCTTCCGAAGAGGCTTTCTTT.

This sequence joins TRBV7-2 and TRBJ2-1; 12 bases line up with TRBD2. The CDR3 sequence is 19 residues long. J lost 1 base, V lost 5 bases, and 12 bases had no gene match. Germline CDR1 SGHTA, CDR2 FQGNSA. The CDR3 spells CASSPGGTSGRQSYNEQFF. CDR3 sequence (DNA): TGTGCCAGCAGCCCTGGCGGGACTAGCGGGCGCCAGTCCTACAATGAGCAGTTCTTC. The whole variable domain, filled in from reference TRBV7-2 and TRBJ2-1, reads GAGVSQSPSNKVTEKGKDVELRCDPISGHTALYWYRQSLGQGLEFLIYFQGNSAPDKSGLPSDRFSAERTGGSVSTLTIQRTQQEDSAVYLCASSPGGTSGRQSYNEQFFGPGTRLTVL.

The CDR3 bases are TGTGCCAGTAATCAAGGACACGAGAACTATGGCTACACCTTC. This gives the protein CASNQGHENYGYTF. The chain is built from TRBV19 and TRBJ1-2; weak D call: TRBD1 (5 bases). The CDR3 contains 14 residues. In germline, CDR1 is LNHDA, CDR2 SQIVND (reference sequence). With 7 bases removed from V and 2 bases from J, the gap between germline ends came to 14 bases.

The genes are TRBV7-3 and TRBJ1-6, with 7 positions matching TRBD1. CDR3 length: 14 residues. The germline CDR1 and CDR2 sequences are SGHTA and FQGTGA. Unmatched junction bases numbered 8, after V lost 5 bases and J lost 10 bases. The DNA of the CDR3 is TGTGCCAGCAGCCAGACAGGGACCGGATCACCCCTCCACTTT. This translates into CASSQTGTGSPLHF.

This clone was seen a single time. The chain joins TRBV7-6 to TRBJ1-1, with a tentative D call TRBD1 (5 bases). V gave up 4 bases and J gave up 1 base, with 10 bases separating them. Looked up from germline, CDR1 is SGHVS and CDR2 is FNYEAQ. The CDR3 extends over 14 amino acids. The CDR3 sequence is CASSWSGGNTEAFF. As DNA, the CDR3 is TGTGCCAGCAGCTGGTCCGGGGGGAACACTGAAGCTTTCTTT. The whole variable domain, filled in from reference TRBV7-6 and TRBJ1-1, reads GAGVSQSPRYKVTKRGQDVALRCDPISGHVSLYWYRQALGQGPEFLTYFNYEAQQDKSGLPNDRFSAERPEGSISTLTIQRTEQRDSAMYRCASSWSGGNTEAFFGQGTRLTVV.